This TCR beta chain was captured in a study of blood T cell repertoires in COVID-19. As for the study in general: Collection of acute and convalescent COVID-19 samples took place in the United States, Italy and Spain. PBMCs, B-cell-depleted T cells, or T cells were the source of the cDNA or gDNA that made up the material.

In the original workflow: Estimates of nucleated cell counts were drawn from the amplification of reference gene primers. TCRdb's copy holds only in-frame clones and misses some; the assay was immunoSEQ multiplex PCR. V and J calls and clone size are given by that table; D and trimming were obtained from the DNA. The table shows 350,000 or so clones, with roughly 90% occurring only once. While infection was still active, Seattle patients were enrolled and then followed longitudinally. The TCR comes from a woman aged 55 to 70 with COVID-19, enrolled during active disease. The source material was peripheral blood.

The CDR3 coding sequence is TGTGCCAGCAGCGTTCTTCCGGGACAGGGTGCCTCTGGAAACACCATATATTTT. Translation: CASSVLPGQGASGNTIYF. The V gene is TRBV9, the J gene TRBJ1-3; TRBD1 matches at 9 bases. The trim removed 2 bases at V and 0 bases at J, leaving 9 bases unmatched. The CDR3 is 18 amino acids. Germline V CDR1 and CDR2: SGDLS, YYNGEE.